The 30 T cell receptor beta chains given below trace back to one sample, sequenced in a study of cytomegalovirus exposure and HLA in healthy donors. PCR amplification relied on 60 Vbeta primers (plus 13 Jbeta primers). The assay was immunoSEQ multiplex PCR, and TCRdb's table has in-frame clones only and misses some. Here the sample spans hundreds of thousands of clones, about 90% being singletons. Sequencing input: PBMCs. The receptors here all came from a woman aged 18 to 35 in good health and CMV-seronegative.

The chain employs TRBV11-2 and TRBJ2-5; 11 positions agree with TRBD2. Looked up from germline, CDR1 is SGHAT and CDR2 is FQNNGV. The V and J ends lost 1 base and 4 bases, in that order; junction bases with no gene match: 2. CDR3 length: 15 amino acids. The CDR3, as DNA: TGTGCCAGCAGCTTAGGACTAGCGGGGACAGAGACCCAGTACTTC. Translating it yields CASSLGLAGTETQYF.

The chain couples TRBV9 to TRBJ2-7; 9 bases are shared with TRBD1. The junction had 5 bases not matched to a gene; V was cut back by 3 bases and J by 1 base. This CDR3 has 15 amino acids. Germline CDR1 is SGDLS and CDR2 is YYNGEE. The CDR3 loop is CASSAGTGYSYEQYF. CDR3 coding DNA: TGTGCCAGCAGCGCGGGGACAGGGTATTCCTACGAGCAGTACTTC.

V gene TRBV9 combines with J gene TRBJ2-2, with 8 positions matching TRBD1. This CDR3 contains 15 residues. J lost 6 bases, V lost 4 bases, and 8 bases had no gene match. Germline CDR1 SGDLS, CDR2 YYNGEE. CDR3 in amino acids: CASSPQGGQAGELFF. DNA for the CDR3: TGTGCCAGCAGCCCCCAGGGGGGACAGGCCGGGGAGCTGTTTTTT. The complete variable domain, with remaining parts taken from reference TRBV9 and TRBJ2-2, reads DSGVTQTPKHLITATGQRVTLRCSPRSGDLSVYWYQQSLDQGLQFLIQYYNGEERAKGNILERFSAQQFPDLHSELNLSSLELGDSALYFCASSPQGGQAGELFFGEGSRLTVL.

The chain recombines TRBV9 with TRBJ2-5, with no clear D. Germline loops: CDR1 SGDLS, CDR2 YYNGEE. The CDR3 spans 14 residues. V was pared by 0 bases and J by 2 bases, with 8 bases between. CDR3 loop: CASSVGQAQETQYF. The CDR3 nucleotides are TGTGCCAGCAGCGTAGGGCAGGCTCAAGAGACCCAGTACTTC.

About this clone itself: The same CDR3 is also encoded by other DNA sequences in this sample. The chain carries TRBV5-1 and TRBJ1-5; TRBD1 agrees at 8 bases. The V gene's germline CDR1 is SGHRS and CDR2 YFSETQ. V shed 4 bases and J 4 bases; nucleotides not matched to a gene: 4. CDR3 length: 14 amino acids. CDR3 in amino acids: CASSPTGGNQPQHF. CDR3 DNA sequence: TGCGCCAGCAGCCCTACAGGGGGGAATCAGCCCCAGCATTTT.

CDR3 nucleotide sequence: TGTGCCAGTAGTATTGGGGGCTCGTGGAACACCATATATTTT. This encodes CASSIGGSWNTIYF. The J gene is TRBJ1-3, the V gene TRBV19; perhaps TRBD1 as D (6 bases). Per germline, CDR1 LNHDA and CDR2 SQIVND (reference sequence). Trimming cost V 3 bases and J 7 bases, with 13 bases left between them. The CDR3 extends over 14 amino acids.

The chain uses TRBV11-3 and TRBJ2-7, with 9 bases fitting TRBD1. The CDR3 has 15 amino acids. The germline V gene has CDR1 SGHNT and CDR2 YENEEA. V shed 1 base, J shed 2 bases, and the junction held 3 bases outside the gene matches. The DNA of the CDR3 is TGTGCCAGCAGCTTAGGACAGGGGGGGACCTACGAGCAGTACTTC. It is translated as CASSLGQGGTYEQYF.

The chain has TRBV5-1 and TRBJ1-1; tentatively, D is TRBD1 (6 bases). The germline V and J ends were trimmed by 5 bases and 1 base, with 12 bases remaining between them. Germline CDR1 SGHRS, CDR2 YFSETQ. The CDR3 runs to 14 residues. This CDR3 reads CASSFGQSNTEAFF. The CDR3 DNA reads as TGCGCCAGCAGTTTCGGACAGTCGAACACTGAAGCTTTCTTT.

The J gene is TRBJ1-1, the V gene TRBV10-3, with D hard to call. Germline V gene lookup returns CDR1 ENHRY and CDR2 SYGVKD. The germline V and J ends were trimmed by 6 bases and 4 bases, with 6 bases remaining between them. This CDR3 comprises 11 residues. CDR3 coding DNA: TGTGCCATCAGGGCAGGCACTGAAGCTTTCTTT. This encodes CAIRAGTEAFF.

This chain uses TRBV27 with TRBJ1-6, with TRBD1 matching 7 bases. The CDR3 covers 14 residues. V gave up 3 bases and J gave up 5 bases; unmatched junction bases: 1. CDR1 and CDR2 from the germline V gene are MNHEY and SMNVEV (reference sequence). This CDR3 reads CASSFGQDNSPLHF. CDR3 sequence (DNA): TGTGCCAGCAGTTTCGGACAGGATAATTCACCCCTCCACTTT.

This clone has a handful of counts. This chain joins TRBV7-9 and TRBJ1-1; a weak D match, TRBD1 (6 bases). CDR3 length: 18 residues. Germline CDR1 is SEHNR and CDR2 is FQNEAQ (reference sequence). V shed 5 bases and J shed 4 bases, with 26 bases lying between them. The CDR3 spells CASSLEGGRGYRGTEAFF. The CDR3 DNA reads TGTGCCAGCAGCCTAGAGGGGGGGCGCGGATACCGCGGCACTGAAGCTTTCTTT.

This clone was seen just once. The genes are TRBV9 and TRBJ2-1; 9 bases agree with TRBD2. Germline loops: CDR1 SGDLS, CDR2 YYNGEE. V trimming: 1 base; J trimming: 7 bases; junction bases outside the gene matches: 12. There are 17 residues in the CDR3. In DNA form, the CDR3 reads TGTGCCAGCAGCGTATTTTACTTGCCTAGCGGGGCAAATGAGCAGTTCTTC. Translation gives CASSVFYLPSGANEQFF.

This clone has only one observation. The V and J genes are TRBV5-1 and TRBJ2-7, with 7 bases lining up with TRBD2. V lost 0 bases, J lost 2 bases, and 2 bases stayed unmatched. There are 14 residues in the CDR3. Germline V lookup: CDR1 SGHRS, CDR2 YFSETQ. The CDR3 region is CASSLGAGTYEQYF. Written as DNA, the CDR3 is TGCGCCAGCAGCTTGGGAGCGGGGACCTACGAGCAGTACTTC.

The rearrangement uses TRBV7-8 and TRBJ1-5; 8 nucleotides line up with TRBD1. Trimming cost V 5 bases and J 6 bases; bases outside gene matches: 15. The germline gives CDR1 SGHVS, CDR2 FQNEAQ. The CDR3 totals 17 residues. CDR3: CASSRVPRGRVGQPQHF. The DNA for the CDR3 is TGTGCCAGCAGCCGTGTCCCCAGGGGGCGGGTGGGTCAGCCCCAGCATTTT.

The chain joins TRBV5-4 to TRBJ2-1; TRBD2 might be the D (7 bases). The CDR3 has 16 amino acids. V lost 0 bases, J lost 2 bases, and 12 bases lay in between. The V gene's germline CDR1 is SGHNT and CDR2 YYREEE (reference sequence). The CDR3 DNA is TGTGCCAGCAGCTTGGACGGGGGGCCTGCCTACAATGAGCAGTTCTTC. Protein: CASSLDGGPAYNEQFF.

The V and J genes are TRBV15 and TRBJ2-5, with 8 nucleotides matching TRBD1. The trim removed 2 bases at V and 7 bases at J, leaving 9 bases unmatched. The CDR3 covers 15 residues. Germline values: CDR1 LNHNV, CDR2 YYDKDF (reference sequence). DNA for the CDR3: TGTGCCACCAGCAGATTAACAGGGGGGTCGGGGACCCAGTACTTC. Protein sequence: CATSRLTGGSGTQYF.

The CDR3 DNA reads TGCGCCAGCAGTGACGGCGGGGGGGCCGGGGAGCTGTTTTTT. It is translated as CASSDGGGAGELFF. The J gene is TRBJ2-2, the V gene TRBV10-2, with 9 bases matching TRBD2. Germline CDR1 WSHSY, CDR2 SAAADI. The CDR3 is made up of 14 amino acids. The V gene end was trimmed by 3 bases and the J gene end by 6 bases; junction bases not matched to a gene: 2.

The V gene is TRBV5-4, the J gene TRBJ2-2, with unresolved D. This CDR3 is built from 14 residues. CDR1 is SGHNT and CDR2 is YYREEE in the germline V gene (reference sequence). V was shortened by 1 base and J by 6 bases, with 10 bases between the two germline ends. CDR3 sequence: CASSLRSSAGELFF. Here the CDR3 DNA reads TGTGCCAGCAGCTTGCGATCAAGCGCCGGGGAGCTGTTTTTT.

The J gene is TRBJ2-2, the V gene TRBV5-4; no firm D call. This CDR3 is 17 amino acids long. CDR1 is SGHNT and CDR2 is YYREEE in the germline V gene (reference sequence). Trimming removed 4 bases at V and 0 bases at J, with 16 bases between. The CDR3 bases are TGTGCCAGCAGCCCGGGTGAGAGGCGCTCGAACACCGGGGAGCTGTTTTTT. Amino acid sequence: CASSPGERRSNTGELFF.

The rearrangement joins TRBV5-6 to TRBJ1-2; the match to TRBD1 covers 8 bases. The ends lost 4 bases at V and 7 bases at J; junction bases unmatched: 6. The CDR3 sequence is 13 residues long. Germline V CDR1 and CDR2: SGHDT, YYEEEE. CDR3 residues: CASSNGQGGGYTF. In DNA, the CDR3 is TGTGCCAGCAGCAACGGACAGGGCGGTGGCTACACCTTC.

This sequence joins TRBV29-1 and TRBJ2-3; 7 bases align to TRBD2. The trim removed 6 bases at V and 2 bases at J, leaving 2 bases unmatched. CDR1 and CDR2 from the germline V gene are SQVTM and ANQGSEA. CDR3 length: 12 amino acids. CDR3 nucleotides: TGCAGCGTCGGGACTAACACAGATACGCAGTATTTT. Protein: CSVGTNTDTQYF.

The chain joins TRBV6-5 to TRBJ2-3, with D maybe TRBD2 (6 bases). Trimming took off 4 bases at V and 2 bases at J, with 10 bases between the two ends. The CDR3 is 14 amino acids. Germline-derived CDR1 and CDR2 are MNHEY and SVGAGI. In nucleotides, the CDR3 is TGTGCCAGCAGTTTAGGCGGGGACACAGATACGCAGTATTTT. The encoded protein is CASSLGGDTDTQYF.

The rearrangement joins TRBV7-9 to TRBJ1-1, with a possible D match to TRBD1 (6 bases). This CDR3 contains 14 residues. Per the germline V gene, CDR1 is SEHNR and CDR2 is FQNEAQ (reference sequence). V shed 5 bases and J shed 4 bases, with 14 bases lying between them. The CDR3 sequence is CASSMGRGSTEAFF. The CDR3 bases are TGTGCCAGCAGCATGGGCAGGGGTAGCACTGAAGCTTTCTTT.

J is TRBJ1-6 and V is TRBV11-2, with no clear D. Per germline, CDR1 SGHAT and CDR2 FQNNGV. The CDR3 is 12 amino acids. V lost 0 bases and J lost 14, with 8 bases in between. The CDR3: CASSLDLESLHF. DNA of the CDR3: TGTGCCAGCAGCTTAGATCTGGAGTCCCTCCACTTT.

The V and J genes are TRBV7-2 and TRBJ1-2, with D possibly matching TRBD1 (5 bases). The V and J ends lost 1 base and 6 bases respectively, with 12 bases between them. Per the germline V gene, CDR1 is SGHTA and CDR2 is FQGNSA. The CDR3 runs to 14 residues. CDR3 DNA sequence: TGTGCCAGCAGCTTAGATGGGGGGACTAATGGCTACACCTTC. Its translation is CASSLDGGTNGYTF.

This chain links TRBV30 with TRBJ1-1; TRBD1 might be the D (5 bases). Germline V CDR1 and CDR2: GTSNPN, SVGIG (reference sequence). Between the trimmed V and J ends, which lost 2 bases and 6 bases, there was a span of 10 bases. The CDR3 contains 12 residues. The DNA for the CDR3 is TGTGCCTGGAGTTCGTGGGGGGCTGAAGCTTTCTTT. Amino acid sequence: CAWSSWGAEAFF. The full variable domain, rest sourced from reference TRBV30 and TRBJ1-1, is SQTIHQWPATLVQPVGSPLSLECTVEGTSNPNLYWYRQAAGRGLQLLFYSVGIGQISSEVPQNLSASRPQDRQFILSSKKLLLSDSGFYLCAWSSWGAEAFFGQGTRLTVV.

The table lists this clone with a count of one. The rearrangement links TRBV5-1 to TRBJ2-1, with 9 bases fitting TRBD2. With 4 bases clipped from V and 4 bases from J, the junction kept 6 bases outside the gene matches. This CDR3 contains 15 residues. CDR1 and CDR2 (germline): SGHRS, YFSETQ. CDR3 nucleotides: TGCGCCAGCAGCCGGAGCGGGGGGCCTTACAATGAGCAGTTCTTC. Protein product: CASSRSGGPYNEQFF.

This clone was seen just once. The chain joins TRBV11-1 to TRBJ1-2; 9 positions agree with TRBD1. The CDR3 is 16 amino acids. Germline V gene sequence: CDR1 SGHAT, CDR2 FQDESV (reference sequence). The V segment lost 3 bases and the J segment 2 bases; nucleotides outside the gene matches: 7. CDR3 nucleotides: TGTGCCAGCAGCTTTCGGGGAGGACAGGGGAACTATGGCTACACCTTC. This sequence encodes CASSFRGGQGNYGYTF. Variable domain in full (rest from reference TRBV11-1 and TRBJ1-2): EAEVAQSPRYKITEKSQAVAFWCDPISGHATLYWYRQILGQGPELLVQFQDESVVDDSQLPKDRFSAERLKGVDSTLKIQPAELGDSAMYLCASSFRGGQGNYGYTFGSGTRLTVV.

V gene TRBV2 combines with J gene TRBJ2-7; 7 bases agree with TRBD1. V shed 5 bases, J shed 4 bases, and the junction held 8 bases outside the gene matches. Germline V gene lookup returns CDR1 SNHLY and CDR2 FYNNEI. The CDR3 has 14 residues. The CDR3 spells CASSRGGTGYEQYF. The CDR3 DNA reads TGTGCCAGCAGTAGAGGGGGCACGGGGTACGAGCAGTACTTC.

The chain uses TRBV7-6 and TRBJ1-4; TRBD1 is a possible D gene (5 bases). Germline CDR1 is SGHVS and CDR2 is FNYEAQ. Trimming shortened V by 5 bases and J by 4 bases, and 23 bases separated the two germline ends. The CDR3 has 18 amino acids. CDR3 sequence (DNA): TGTGCCAGCAGCCAAACGGGGGGAGCCGGTGGTATTAATGAAAAACTGTTTTTT. Its translation is CASSQTGGAGGINEKLFF.